The T cell receptor (beta chain) under discussion was sequenced for a study of T cells in Graves' hyperthyroidism and ophthalmopathy. The germline V and J ends were trimmed by 6 bases and 7 bases, with 13 bases remaining between them. Per the germline V gene, CDR1 is MNHNS and CDR2 is SASEGT. CDR3 size: 13 residues. This clonotype has more than one count but fewer than ten. Amplified TCR beta CDR3 regions derived from RNA transcripts. The HTBI primer set drove a first-round RT-PCR of the TCR CDR3. TCRdb recomputed calls from the multiplex PCR reads with MiXCR, one row per CDR3 protein. The sample consists of approximately 330,000 distinct CDR3 sequences, 15% to 20% of them appearing once.

This chain uses TRBV6-1 with TRBJ1-5; weak D call: TRBD1 (5 bases). The sample comprised blood. The clonotype was recovered from a woman in her 50s with Graves' hyperthyroidism. DNA of the CDR3: TGTGCCAGCAGGGGGGGGGGTGTGCAGCCCCAGCATTTT. The encoded protein is CASRGGGVQPQHF.